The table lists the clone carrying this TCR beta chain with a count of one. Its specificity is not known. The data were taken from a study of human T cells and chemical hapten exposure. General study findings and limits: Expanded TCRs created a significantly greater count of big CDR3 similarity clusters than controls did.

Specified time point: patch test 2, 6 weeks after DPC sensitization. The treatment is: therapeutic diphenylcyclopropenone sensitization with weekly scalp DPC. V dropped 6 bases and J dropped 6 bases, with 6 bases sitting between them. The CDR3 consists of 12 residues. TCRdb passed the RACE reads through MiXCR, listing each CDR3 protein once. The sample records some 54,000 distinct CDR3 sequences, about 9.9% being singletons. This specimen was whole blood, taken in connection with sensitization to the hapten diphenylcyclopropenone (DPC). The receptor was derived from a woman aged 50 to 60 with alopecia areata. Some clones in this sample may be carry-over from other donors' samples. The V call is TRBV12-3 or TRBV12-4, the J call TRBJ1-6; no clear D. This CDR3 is CASSRSNSPLHF. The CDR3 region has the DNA TGTGCCAGCAGCCGCAGTAATTCACCCCTCCACTTT.